The text below deals with one T cell receptor (beta chain). This record belongs to a study of blood T cell repertoires in COVID-19. As processed by the authors: Researchers report that nucleated cell counts were estimated from reference gene primer amplification. The protocol was immunoSEQ multiplex PCR, while the TCRdb copy is restricted to in-frame clones and leaves out a portion. That table furnishes V, J and clone size, whereas the DNA furnished D and trimming. Counted here are 140,000 or so clones, about 83% occurring once; the ten biggest clones make up approximately 16%. CDR1 and CDR2 from the germline V gene are WSHSY and SAAADI. The CDR3 extends over 15 amino acids. With 2 bases removed from V and 0 bases from J, the gap between germline ends came to 9 bases.

The chain carries TRBV10-2 and TRBJ2-3; maybe TRBD1 (5 bases). Sequenced: peripheral blood. The clonotype comes from a man between 50 and 59 years old with acute or convalescent COVID-19. Written as DNA, the CDR3 is TGCGCCAGCAGTGAGGGACAACCGAGCACAGATACGCAGTATTTT. Protein product: CASSEGQPSTDTQYF.